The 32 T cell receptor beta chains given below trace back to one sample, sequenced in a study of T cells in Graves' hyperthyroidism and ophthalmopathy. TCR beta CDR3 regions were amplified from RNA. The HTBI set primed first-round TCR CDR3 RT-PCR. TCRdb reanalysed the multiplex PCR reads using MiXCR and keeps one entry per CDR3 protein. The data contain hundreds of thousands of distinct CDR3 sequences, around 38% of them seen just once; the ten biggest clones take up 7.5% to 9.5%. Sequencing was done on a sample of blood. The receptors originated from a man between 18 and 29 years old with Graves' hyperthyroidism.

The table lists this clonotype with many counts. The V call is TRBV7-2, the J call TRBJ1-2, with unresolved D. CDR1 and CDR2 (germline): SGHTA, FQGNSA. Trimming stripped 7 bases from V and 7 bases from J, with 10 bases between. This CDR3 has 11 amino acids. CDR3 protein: CASTQGGGYTF. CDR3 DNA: TGTGCCAGCACCCAAGGCGGTGGCTACACCTTC.

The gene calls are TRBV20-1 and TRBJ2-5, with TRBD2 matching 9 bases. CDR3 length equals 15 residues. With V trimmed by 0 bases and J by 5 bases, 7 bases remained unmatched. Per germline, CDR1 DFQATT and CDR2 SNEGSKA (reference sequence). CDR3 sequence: CSARDLRGGGETQYF. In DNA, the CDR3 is TGCAGTGCTAGAGATTTGCGGGGGGGCGGGGAGACCCAGTACTTC.

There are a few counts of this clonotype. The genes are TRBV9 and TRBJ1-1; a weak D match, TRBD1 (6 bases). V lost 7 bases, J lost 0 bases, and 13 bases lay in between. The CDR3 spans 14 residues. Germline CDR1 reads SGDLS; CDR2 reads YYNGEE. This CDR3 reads CASLWGQMNTEAFF. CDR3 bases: TGTGCCAGCCTATGGGGGCAGATGAACACTGAAGCTTTCTTT.

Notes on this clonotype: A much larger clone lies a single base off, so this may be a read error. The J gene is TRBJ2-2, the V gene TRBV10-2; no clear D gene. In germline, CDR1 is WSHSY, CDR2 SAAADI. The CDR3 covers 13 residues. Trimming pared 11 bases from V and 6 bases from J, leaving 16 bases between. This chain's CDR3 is CAARGSNAGELFF. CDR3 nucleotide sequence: TGCGCCGCCCGAGGTTCCAACGCCGGGGAGCTGTTTTTT.

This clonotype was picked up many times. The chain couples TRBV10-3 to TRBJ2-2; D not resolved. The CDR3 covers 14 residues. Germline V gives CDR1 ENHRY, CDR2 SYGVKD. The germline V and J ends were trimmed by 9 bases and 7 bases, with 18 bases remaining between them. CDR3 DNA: TGTGCCATTACCGGAGAGAGGCAGAACGGGGAGCTGTTTTTT. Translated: CAITGERQNGELFF.

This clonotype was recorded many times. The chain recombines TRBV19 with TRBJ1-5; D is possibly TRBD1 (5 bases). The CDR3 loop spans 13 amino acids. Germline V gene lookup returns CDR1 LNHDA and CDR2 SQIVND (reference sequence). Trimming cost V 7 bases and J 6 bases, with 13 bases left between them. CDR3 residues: CASTPGFGQPQHF. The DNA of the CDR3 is TGTGCCAGTACACCAGGGTTTGGTCAGCCCCAGCATTTT.

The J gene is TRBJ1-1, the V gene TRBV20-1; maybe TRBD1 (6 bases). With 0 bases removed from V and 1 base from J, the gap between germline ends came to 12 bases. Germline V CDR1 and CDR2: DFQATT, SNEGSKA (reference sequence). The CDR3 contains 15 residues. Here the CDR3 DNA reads TGCAGTGCTAGAGATCTGGGGGGCAGGAACACTGAAGCTTTCTTT. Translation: CSARDLGGRNTEAFF.

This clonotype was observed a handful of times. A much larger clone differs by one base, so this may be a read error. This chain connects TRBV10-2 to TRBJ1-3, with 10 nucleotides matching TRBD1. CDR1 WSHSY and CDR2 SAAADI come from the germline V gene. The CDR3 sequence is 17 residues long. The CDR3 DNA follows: TGCGCCAGCAGTGAGCAGGGGACAGGGGCGTCAAGGAACACCACATATTTT. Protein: CASSEQGTGASRNTTYF.

This chain's CDR3 is CASSLQDRVDNSPLHF. The CDR3 DNA reads TGTGCCAGCAGCCTACAGGACAGGGTCGATAATTCACCCCTCCACTTT. The rearrangement joins TRBV9 to TRBJ1-6; 8 bases align to TRBD1. Germline assignment: CDR1 SGDLS and CDR2 YYNGEE. This CDR3 region has 16 residues. Trimming removed 4 bases from V and 5 bases from J; junction bases left unmatched: 8.

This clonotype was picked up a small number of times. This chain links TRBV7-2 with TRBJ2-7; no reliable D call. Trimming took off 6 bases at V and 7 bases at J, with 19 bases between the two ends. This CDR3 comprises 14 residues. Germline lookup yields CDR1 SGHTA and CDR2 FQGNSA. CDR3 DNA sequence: TGTGCCAGCAGTTCCACGCGGCGACCTGGTGAGCAGTACTTC. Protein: CASSSTRRPGEQYF.

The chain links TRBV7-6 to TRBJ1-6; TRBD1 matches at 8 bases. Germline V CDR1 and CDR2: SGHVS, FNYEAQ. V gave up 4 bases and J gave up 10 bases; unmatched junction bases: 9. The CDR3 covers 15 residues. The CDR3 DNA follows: TGTGCCAGCAGCTCGACAGGGGTCGGGGACTCACCCCTCCACTTT. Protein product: CASSSTGVGDSPLHF.

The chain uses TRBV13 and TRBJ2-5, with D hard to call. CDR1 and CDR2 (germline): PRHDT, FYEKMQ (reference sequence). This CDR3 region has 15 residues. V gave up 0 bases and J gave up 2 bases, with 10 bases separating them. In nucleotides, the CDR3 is TGTGCCAGCAGCTTAGGAACTCTTACGCAAGAGACCCAGTACTTC. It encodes CASSLGTLTQETQYF.

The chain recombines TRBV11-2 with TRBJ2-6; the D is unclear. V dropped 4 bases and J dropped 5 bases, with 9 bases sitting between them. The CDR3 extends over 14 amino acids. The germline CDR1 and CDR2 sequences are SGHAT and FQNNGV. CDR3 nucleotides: TGTGCCAGCAGCTCCGTCACGCGGGCCAACGTCCTGACTTTC. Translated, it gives CASSSVTRANVLTF.

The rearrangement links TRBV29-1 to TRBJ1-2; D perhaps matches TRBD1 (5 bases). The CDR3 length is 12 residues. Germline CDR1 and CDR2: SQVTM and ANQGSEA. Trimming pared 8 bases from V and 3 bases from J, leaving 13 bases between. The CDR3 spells CSRTPRDYGYTF. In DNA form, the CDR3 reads TGCAGCCGGACACCTCGGGACTATGGCTACACCTTC.

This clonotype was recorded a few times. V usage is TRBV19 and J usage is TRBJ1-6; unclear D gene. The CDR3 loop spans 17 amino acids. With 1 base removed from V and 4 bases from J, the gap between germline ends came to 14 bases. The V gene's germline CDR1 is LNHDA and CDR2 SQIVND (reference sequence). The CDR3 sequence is CASSIVVLLGYNSPLHF. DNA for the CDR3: TGTGCCAGTAGTATAGTCGTACTTTTGGGATATAATTCACCCCTCCACTTT. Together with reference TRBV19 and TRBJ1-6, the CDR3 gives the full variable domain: DGGITQSPKYLFRKEGQNVTLSCEQNLNHDAMYWYRQDPGQGLRLIYYSQIVNDFQKGDIAEGYSVSREKKESFPLTVTSAQKNPTAFYLCASSIVVLLGYNSPLHFGNGTRLTVT.

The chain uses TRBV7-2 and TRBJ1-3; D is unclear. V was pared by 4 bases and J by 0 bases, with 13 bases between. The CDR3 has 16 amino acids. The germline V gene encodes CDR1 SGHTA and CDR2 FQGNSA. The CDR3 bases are TGTGCCAGCAGCTCTCCAGGAACGAGCTCTGGAAACACCATATATTTT. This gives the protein CASSSPGTSSGNTIYF.

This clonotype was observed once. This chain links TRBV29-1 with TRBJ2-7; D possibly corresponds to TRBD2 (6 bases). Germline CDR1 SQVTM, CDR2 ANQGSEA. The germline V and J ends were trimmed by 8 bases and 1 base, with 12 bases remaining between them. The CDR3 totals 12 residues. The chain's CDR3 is CSWGDGSYEQYF. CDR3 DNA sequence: TGCAGCTGGGGGGACGGATCCTACGAGCAGTACTTC.

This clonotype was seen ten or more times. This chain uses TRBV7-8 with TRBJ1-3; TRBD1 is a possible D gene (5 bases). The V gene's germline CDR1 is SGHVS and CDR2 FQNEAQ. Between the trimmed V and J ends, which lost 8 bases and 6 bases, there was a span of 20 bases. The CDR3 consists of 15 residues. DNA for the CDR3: TGTGCCAGCCTATCTCCAGGGACGCGCGAAAACACCATATATTTT. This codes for CASLSPGTRENTIYF.

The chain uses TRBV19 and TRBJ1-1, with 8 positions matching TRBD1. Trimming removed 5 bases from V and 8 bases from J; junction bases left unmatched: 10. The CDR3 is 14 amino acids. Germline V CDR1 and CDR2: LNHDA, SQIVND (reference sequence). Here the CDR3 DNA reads TGTGCCAGTAGTCCCTCAGGGGGCAGCACAGAAGCTTTCTTT. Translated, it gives CASSPSGGSTEAFF.

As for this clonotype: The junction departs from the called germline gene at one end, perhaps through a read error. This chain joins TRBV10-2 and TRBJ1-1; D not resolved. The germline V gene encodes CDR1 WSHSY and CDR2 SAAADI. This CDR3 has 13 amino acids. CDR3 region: CASSALRQTEAFF. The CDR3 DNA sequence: TGTGCCAGCAGTGCGCTAAGGCAAACTGAAGCTTTCTTT.

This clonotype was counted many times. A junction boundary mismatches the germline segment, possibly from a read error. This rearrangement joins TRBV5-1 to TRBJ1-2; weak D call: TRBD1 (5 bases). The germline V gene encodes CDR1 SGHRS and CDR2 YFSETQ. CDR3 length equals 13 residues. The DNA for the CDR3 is TGTGCCAGTAGTTCCGGGGGTGGCTATGGCTACACCTTC. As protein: CASSSGGGYGYTF.

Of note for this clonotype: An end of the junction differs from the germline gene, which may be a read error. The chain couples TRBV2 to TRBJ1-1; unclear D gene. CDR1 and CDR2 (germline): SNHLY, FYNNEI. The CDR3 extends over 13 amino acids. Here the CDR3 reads CVSSPEINTEAFF. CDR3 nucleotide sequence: TGTGTCAGCAGTCCGGAGATAAACACTGAAGCTTTCTTT.

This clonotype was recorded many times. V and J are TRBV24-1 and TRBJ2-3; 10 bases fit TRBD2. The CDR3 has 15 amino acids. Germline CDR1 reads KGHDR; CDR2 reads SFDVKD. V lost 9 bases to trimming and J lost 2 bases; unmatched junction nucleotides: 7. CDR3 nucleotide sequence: TGTGCCACCCATCCAGGGACTAGCGCCACAGATACGCAGTATTTT. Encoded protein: CATHPGTSATDTQYF.

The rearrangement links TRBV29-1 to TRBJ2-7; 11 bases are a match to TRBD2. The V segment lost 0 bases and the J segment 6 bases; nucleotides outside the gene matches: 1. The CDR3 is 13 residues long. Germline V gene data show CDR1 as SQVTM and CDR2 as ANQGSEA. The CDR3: CSVEEGTSGEQYF. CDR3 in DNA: TGCAGCGTTGAAGAGGGGACTAGCGGCGAGCAGTACTTC.

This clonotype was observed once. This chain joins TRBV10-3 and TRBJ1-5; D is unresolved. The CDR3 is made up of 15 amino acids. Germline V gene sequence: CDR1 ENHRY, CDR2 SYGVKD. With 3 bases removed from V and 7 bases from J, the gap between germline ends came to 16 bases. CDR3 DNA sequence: TGTGCCATCAGTGAATGGGAGGGTAACGAGCAGCCCCAGCATTTT. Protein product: CAISEWEGNEQPQHF.

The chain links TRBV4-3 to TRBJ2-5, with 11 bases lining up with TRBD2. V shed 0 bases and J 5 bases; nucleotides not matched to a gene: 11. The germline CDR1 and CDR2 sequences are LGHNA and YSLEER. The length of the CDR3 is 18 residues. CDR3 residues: CASSQDLGPGLAAETQYF. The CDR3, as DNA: TGCGCCAGCAGCCAAGATCTTGGACCGGGACTAGCGGCGGAGACCCAGTACTTC.

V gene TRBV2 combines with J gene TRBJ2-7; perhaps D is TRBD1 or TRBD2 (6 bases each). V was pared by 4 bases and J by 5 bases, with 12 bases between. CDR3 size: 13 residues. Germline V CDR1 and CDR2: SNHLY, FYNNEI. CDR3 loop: CASSGGAENEQYF. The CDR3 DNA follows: TGTGCCAGCAGTGGGGGGGCCGAAAACGAGCAGTACTTC.

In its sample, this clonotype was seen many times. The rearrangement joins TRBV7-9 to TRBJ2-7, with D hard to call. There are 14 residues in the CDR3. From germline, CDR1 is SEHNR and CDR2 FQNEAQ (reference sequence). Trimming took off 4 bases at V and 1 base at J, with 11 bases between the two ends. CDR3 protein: CASSYGDGSYEQYF. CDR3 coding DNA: TGTGCCAGCAGCTATGGTGACGGTTCCTACGAGCAGTACTTC.

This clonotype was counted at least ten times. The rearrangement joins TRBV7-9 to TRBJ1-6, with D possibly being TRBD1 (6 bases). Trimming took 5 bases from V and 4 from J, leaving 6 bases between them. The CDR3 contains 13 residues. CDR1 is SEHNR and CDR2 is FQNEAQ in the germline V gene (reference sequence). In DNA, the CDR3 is TGTGCCAGCAGCGGACAGTATAATTCACCCCTCCACTTT. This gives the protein CASSGQYNSPLHF.

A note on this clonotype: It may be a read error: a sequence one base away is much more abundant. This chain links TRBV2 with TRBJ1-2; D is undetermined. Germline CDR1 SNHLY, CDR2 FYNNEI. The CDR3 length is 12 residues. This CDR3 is CAGSSKEGGYTF. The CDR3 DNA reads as TGTGCCGGCAGTAGTAAGGAGGGTGGCTACACCTTC. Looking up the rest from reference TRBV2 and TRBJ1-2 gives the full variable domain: EPEVTQTPSHQVTQMGQEVILRCVPISNHLYFYWYRQILGQKVEFLVSFYNNEISEKSEIFDDQFSVERPDGSNFTLKIRSTKLEDSAMYFCAGSSKEGGYTFGSGTRLTVV.

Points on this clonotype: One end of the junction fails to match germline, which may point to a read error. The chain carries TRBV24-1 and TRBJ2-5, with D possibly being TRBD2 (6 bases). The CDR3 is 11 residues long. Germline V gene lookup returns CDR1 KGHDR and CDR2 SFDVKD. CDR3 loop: CASSSTGAQYF. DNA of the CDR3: TGTGCCAGCAGTTCAACGGGGGCCCAGTACTTC.

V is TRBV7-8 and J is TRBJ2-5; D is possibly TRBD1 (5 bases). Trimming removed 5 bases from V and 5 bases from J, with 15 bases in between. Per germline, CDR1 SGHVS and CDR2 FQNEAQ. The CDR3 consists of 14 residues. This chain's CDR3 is CASSHDSYRETQYF. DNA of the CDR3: TGTGCCAGCAGCCATGACAGCTACAGGGAGACCCAGTACTTC.